This is a list of T cell receptor beta chains from one sample in a study of shared clonotypes between healthy human individuals. Method: immunoSEQ multiplex PCR; TCRdb's copy keeps in-frame clones and lacks some. The sample contains 1,500,000 or so clones, around 98.5% of which appear only once. Sequenced sample: naive CD4+ T cells sorted from blood. These receptors originate from a man aged 25 to 40 in good health. The CDR3 runs from the conserved cysteine through the conserved F or W. The D gene is left open where the match is weak. Expanded clones get a size class; other rows say once, few or many, or leave the size out.

j_call: TRBJ2-1; d_call: -; clone_size: -; v_call: TRBV28; cdr3_aa: CASSFAYEQFF; cdr3_nt: TGTGCCAGCAGCTTCGCCTATGAGCAGTTCTTC
j_call: TRBJ2-7; d_call: -; clone_size: once; v_call: TRBV6-5; cdr3_aa: CASSYGRTGLQYF; cdr3_nt: TGTGCCAGCAGTTACGGCCGTACAGGACTTCAGTACTTC
j_call: TRBJ2-3; d_call: TRBD2; clone_size: -; v_call: TRBV29-1; cdr3_aa: CSVDQAAGSADTQYF; cdr3_nt: TGCAGCGTTGATCAAGCAGCGGGAAGCGCAGATACGCAGTATTTT
j_call: TRBJ1-4; d_call: -; clone_size: -; v_call: TRBV4-3; cdr3_aa: CASSQSPIGGINEKLFF; cdr3_nt: TGCGCCAGCAGCCAATCTCCTATCGGGGGGATTAATGAAAAACTGTTTTTT
j_call: TRBJ2-7; d_call: TRBD2; clone_size: -; v_call: TRBV19; cdr3_aa: CASSALAGGRGEQYF; cdr3_nt: TGTGCCAGTAGTGCCCTAGCGGGAGGTCGCGGAGAGCAGTACTTC
j_call: TRBJ2-3; d_call: TRBD2; clone_size: -; v_call: TRBV30; cdr3_aa: CAWSVGREDYSTDTQYF; cdr3_nt: TGTGCCTGGAGTGTCGGGCGGGAGGACTATAGCACAGATACGCAGTATTTT
j_call: TRBJ2-7; d_call: -; clone_size: -; v_call: TRBV12-5; cdr3_aa: CASLVGGSGPYEQYF; cdr3_nt: TGTGCTAGTCTCGTCGGCGGTAGCGGTCCCTACGAGCAGTACTTC
j_call: TRBJ2-7; d_call: TRBD1; clone_size: once; v_call: TRBV18; cdr3_aa: CASSPSRDRVGEQYF; cdr3_nt: TGTGCCAGCTCACCTTCCCGAGACAGGGTTGGCGAGCAGTACTTC
j_call: TRBJ2-3; d_call: -; clone_size: -; v_call: TRBV5-1; cdr3_aa: CASKLTGLADTQYF; cdr3_nt: TGCGCCAGCAAACTGACAGGCCTTGCAGATACGCAGTATTTT
j_call: TRBJ1-1; d_call: -; clone_size: -; v_call: TRBV4-1; cdr3_aa: CASSQGYLNTEAFF; cdr3_nt: TGCGCCAGCAGCCAGGGCTACCTGAACACTGAAGCTTTCTTT
j_call: TRBJ2-5; d_call: TRBD2; clone_size: -; v_call: TRBV6-6; cdr3_aa: CASSTSGIGETQYF; cdr3_nt: TGTGCCAGCAGTACGAGCGGGATCGGGGAGACCCAGTACTTC
j_call: TRBJ2-1; d_call: TRBD1; clone_size: -; v_call: TRBV18; cdr3_aa: CASSPGWDRAYNEQFF; cdr3_nt: TGTGCCAGCTCACCAGGGTGGGACAGGGCCTACAATGAGCAGTTCTTC
j_call: TRBJ2-2; d_call: -; clone_size: -; v_call: TRBV9; cdr3_aa: CASSPRIASTGELFF; cdr3_nt: TGTGCCAGCAGCCCCCGGATAGCGTCAACCGGGGAGCTGTTTTTT
j_call: TRBJ2-7; d_call: -; clone_size: -; v_call: TRBV6-1; cdr3_aa: CASSEAGRIYEQYF; cdr3_nt: TGTGCCAGCAGTGAGGCGGGACGGATCTACGAGCAGTACTTC
j_call: TRBJ2-5; d_call: TRBD2; clone_size: -; v_call: TRBV28; cdr3_aa: CASSHYPSGRAEETQYF; cdr3_nt: TGTGCCAGCAGTCACTACCCGAGCGGGAGGGCCGAGGAGACCCAGTACTTC
j_call: TRBJ1-2; d_call: -; clone_size: -; v_call: TRBV5-1; cdr3_aa: CASSLGVYGYTF; cdr3_nt: TGCGCCAGCAGCTTGGGGGTCTATGGCTACACCTTC
j_call: TRBJ2-5; d_call: -; clone_size: -; v_call: TRBV12-2; cdr3_aa: CASRLPQGGQKTQYF; cdr3_nt: TGTGCAAGTCGCTTGCCCCAGGGAGGTCAAAAGACCCAGTACTTC
j_call: TRBJ2-5; d_call: -; clone_size: -; v_call: TRBV27; cdr3_aa: CASSLRYDRSLGETQYF; cdr3_nt: TGTGCCAGCAGTTTACGCTATGACAGATCCCTGGGGGAGACCCAGTACTTC
j_call: TRBJ2-3; d_call: TRBD2; clone_size: -; v_call: TRBV9; cdr3_aa: CASSVRSRLAGTDTDTQYF; cdr3_nt: TGTGCCAGCAGCGTTCGGTCCCGACTAGCGGGGACCGACACAGATACGCAGTATTTT
j_call: TRBJ2-7; d_call: -; clone_size: -; v_call: TRBV6-1; cdr3_aa: CASSVIRDYEQYF; cdr3_nt: TGTGCCAGCAGTGTTATCCGGGACTACGAGCAGTACTTC
j_call: TRBJ2-7; d_call: -; clone_size: -; v_call: TRBV19; cdr3_aa: CASSIAGPSYEQYF; cdr3_nt: TGTGCCAGTAGTATAGCGGGGCCTTCCTACGAGCAGTACTTC
j_call: TRBJ2-7; d_call: -; clone_size: -; v_call: TRBV14; cdr3_aa: CASSQDPPSPNYEQYF; cdr3_nt: TGTGCCAGCAGCCAAGATCCGCCTTCCCCAAACTACGAGCAGTACTTC
j_call: TRBJ2-2; d_call: TRBD2; clone_size: -; v_call: TRBV15; cdr3_aa: CATSTLGGPSGELFF; cdr3_nt: TGTGCCACCAGCACTCTGGGAGGGCCCTCCGGGGAGCTGTTTTTT
j_call: TRBJ2-7; d_call: TRBD2; clone_size: -; v_call: TRBV7-3; cdr3_aa: CASSLGAGAYYEQYF; cdr3_nt: TGTGCCAGCAGCTTAGGGGCGGGAGCCTACTACGAGCAGTACTTC
j_call: TRBJ1-2; d_call: -; clone_size: -; v_call: TRBV30; cdr3_aa: CAWSLEINYGYTF; cdr3_nt: TGTGCCTGGAGTCTGGAGATTAACTATGGCTACACCTTC
j_call: TRBJ2-7; d_call: -; clone_size: -; v_call: TRBV6-5; cdr3_aa: CASNRVGGSYEQYF; cdr3_nt: TGTGCCAGCAACCGGGTCGGTGGGTCCTACGAGCAGTACTTC
j_call: TRBJ2-7; d_call: TRBD1; clone_size: -; v_call: TRBV5-1; cdr3_aa: CASSADRGATYEQYF; cdr3_nt: TGCGCCAGCAGCGCGGACAGGGGGGCTACCTACGAGCAGTACTTC
j_call: TRBJ1-2; d_call: -; clone_size: once; v_call: TRBV5-3; cdr3_aa: CARSLTGHTF; cdr3_nt: TGTGCCAGAAGCTTAACGGGACACACCTTC
j_call: TRBJ1-3; d_call: -; clone_size: once; v_call: TRBV18; cdr3_aa: CASSDLGSGNTIYF; cdr3_nt: TGTGCCAGCTCCGATTTGGGCTCTGGAAACACCATATATTTT
j_call: TRBJ2-2; d_call: TRBD1; clone_size: -; v_call: TRBV7-7; cdr3_aa: CASSLGQGRSYTGELFF; cdr3_nt: TGTGCTAGCAGCTTGGGACAGGGGCGGTCGTACACCGGGGAGCTGTTTTTT
j_call: TRBJ2-3; d_call: -; clone_size: -; v_call: TRBV6-1; cdr3_aa: CASSEVSAVGTDTQYF; cdr3_nt: TGTGCCAGCAGTGAAGTGTCAGCGGTGGGCACAGATACGCAGTATTTT
j_call: TRBJ2-2; d_call: -; clone_size: -; v_call: TRBV9; cdr3_aa: CASSVSGTTNTGELFF; cdr3_nt: TGTGCCAGCAGCGTCTCCGGGACAACGAACACCGGGGAGCTGTTTTTT
j_call: TRBJ2-3; d_call: -; clone_size: -; v_call: TRBV18; cdr3_aa: CASSPPGRDTDTQYF; cdr3_nt: TGTGCCAGCTCACCGCCGGGACGAGACACAGATACGCAGTATTTT
j_call: TRBJ2-5; d_call: -; clone_size: -; v_call: TRBV5-1; cdr3_aa: CASSRPSLELRQETQYF; cdr3_nt: TGCGCCAGCAGCAGGCCTAGCCTGGAATTACGCCAAGAGACCCAGTACTTC
j_call: TRBJ1-1; d_call: -; clone_size: -; v_call: TRBV5-6; cdr3_aa: CASSLGPMNTEAFF; cdr3_nt: TGTGCCAGCAGCTTAGGGCCAATGAACACTGAAGCTTTCTTT
j_call: TRBJ2-5; d_call: -; clone_size: -; v_call: TRBV25-1; cdr3_aa: CASSRDSDSTQYF; cdr3_nt: TGTGCCAGCTCCCGGGACTCAGACTCGACCCAGTACTTC
j_call: TRBJ1-5; d_call: -; clone_size: -; v_call: TRBV7-2; cdr3_aa: CASSLGGGSYQPQHF; cdr3_nt: TGTGCCAGCAGCTTAGGAGGAGGGTCATACCAGCCCCAGCATTTT
j_call: TRBJ2-7; d_call: TRBD2; clone_size: -; v_call: TRBV28; cdr3_aa: CASSLGTSGSSPYF; cdr3_nt: TGTGCCAGCAGTTTAGGGACTAGCGGATCGTCGCCGTACTTC
j_call: TRBJ1-4; d_call: -; clone_size: once; v_call: TRBV7-9; cdr3_aa: CASSLVGSGEKLFF; cdr3_nt: TGTGCCAGCAGCTTAGTCGGGTCGGGGGAAAAACTGTTTTTT
j_call: TRBJ2-5; d_call: -; clone_size: -; v_call: TRBV5-1; cdr3_aa: CASRKGVAQYF; cdr3_nt: TGCGCCAGCAGAAAAGGAGTGGCCCAGTACTTC
j_call: TRBJ2-5; d_call: TRBD1; clone_size: -; v_call: TRBV5-8; cdr3_aa: CASSLGTGSGETQYF; cdr3_nt: TGTGCCAGCAGCTTGGGGACAGGCAGTGGGGAGACCCAGTACTTC
j_call: TRBJ2-3; d_call: -; clone_size: -; v_call: TRBV5-4; cdr3_aa: CASNSIPSADTQYF; cdr3_nt: TGTGCCAGCAACTCTATTCCGTCGGCAGATACGCAGTATTTT
j_call: TRBJ2-3; d_call: -; clone_size: -; v_call: TRBV18; cdr3_aa: CASSPLVSQLSGDTQYF; cdr3_nt: TGTGCCAGCTCACCATTGGTGTCACAGCTCAGTGGAGATACGCAGTATTTT
j_call: TRBJ2-3; d_call: -; clone_size: -; v_call: TRBV7-9; cdr3_aa: CASSRVGADTQYF; cdr3_nt: TGTGCCAGCAGCAGGGTTGGGGCAGATACGCAGTATTTT
j_call: TRBJ2-7; d_call: TRBD2; clone_size: -; v_call: TRBV19; cdr3_aa: CASRGTSLSYEQYF; cdr3_nt: TGTGCCAGTAGGGGGACTAGTCTTTCCTACGAGCAGTACTTC
j_call: TRBJ2-5; d_call: -; clone_size: -; v_call: TRBV4-2; cdr3_aa: CASSQERLVAKTQYF; cdr3_nt: TGTGCCAGCAGCCAAGAACGGCTAGTGGCAAAGACCCAGTACTTC
j_call: TRBJ1-1; d_call: -; clone_size: -; v_call: TRBV7-9; cdr3_aa: CASSFLTGQSTEAFF; cdr3_nt: TGTGCCAGCAGCTTCCTGACAGGCCAGTCGACTGAAGCTTTCTTT
j_call: TRBJ2-1; d_call: -; clone_size: -; v_call: TRBV11-2; cdr3_aa: CASSSRAVGGSGSYNEQFF; cdr3_nt: TGTGCCAGCAGCTCCCGGGCCGTGGGTGGGAGTGGTTCCTACAATGAGCAGTTCTTC
j_call: TRBJ1-5; d_call: -; clone_size: -; v_call: TRBV28; cdr3_aa: CASKVQGMRQPQHF; cdr3_nt: TGTGCCAGCAAAGTTCAGGGGATGAGGCAGCCCCAGCATTTT
j_call: TRBJ2-5; d_call: -; clone_size: once; v_call: TRBV6-1; cdr3_aa: CASSETEQEKYF; cdr3_nt: TGTGCCAGCAGTGAAACGGAACAGGAGAAGTACTTC
j_call: TRBJ1-5; d_call: -; clone_size: -; v_call: TRBV6-4; cdr3_aa: CASSGGGDQPQHF; cdr3_nt: TGTGCCAGCAGTGGTGGGGGCGATCAGCCCCAGCATTTT
j_call: TRBJ2-2; d_call: TRBD1; clone_size: -; v_call: TRBV29-1; cdr3_aa: CSVSHRDRVTGELFF; cdr3_nt: TGCAGCGTTTCTCACCGGGACAGGGTTACCGGGGAGCTGTTTTTT
j_call: TRBJ2-1; d_call: -; clone_size: -; v_call: TRBV7-8; cdr3_aa: CASRSYNEQFF; cdr3_nt: TGTGCCAGCAGGTCCTACAATGAGCAGTTCTTC
j_call: TRBJ2-3; d_call: -; clone_size: -; v_call: TRBV21-1; cdr3_aa: CASRTSGRADTQYF; cdr3_nt: TGTGCCAGCAGGACGAGCGGGAGGGCAGATACGCAGTATTTT